The sequence of this T cell receptor beta chain was determined in a study of cytomegalovirus exposure and HLA in healthy donors (dated by TCRdb to 2016 to 2017). For the study in its entirety: In an earlier analysis of some 550 of the donors, 250 to 350 Gb of sequence data and just under 120 million unique TCR beta sequences from 180 million or so T cells were reported. An early release that covered about 600 HLA-typed donors contained approximately 300 gigabases of sequencing data and 80 million or so unique TCR sequences. Among the roughly 400 genotyped donors, around 81% belonged to the genetic ancestry cluster associated with self-reported Caucasian donors. The aim of the study was to test whether cataloging public T cell receptors could identify signatures of past pathogen exposure. Using immunosequencing, the study profiled T cell repertoires from some 670 subjects and related those repertoires to cytomegalovirus serostatus. In addition to the first cohort of 666 subjects, a separate validation cohort of 120 different subjects was used. The study combined high-throughput TCR immunosequencing, statistical association of individual TCRs with disease status, and machine learning to predict cytomegalovirus infection status. A later analysis re-examined previously published TCR beta repertoires from roughly 720 donors and added high-resolution HLA genotyping to investigate patterns of TCR occurrence. Rather than using new phenotypic data, the later analysis identified candidate immune exposures from TCR beta sequences and from how often those sequences occurred across donors. An earlier analysis of approximately 580 of the donors used high-throughput TCR beta sequencing to judge whether each TCR beta V gene segment behaved as functional or pseudogenic. Donor age, sex, ethnicity and CMV serostatus were compiled alongside the repertoire data. In a later genetic analysis, genome-wide SNP genotypes for about three fifths of the roughly 670 donors were used, and that subset was treated as a discovery cohort. All discovery cohort repertoires had been generated on a single sequencing platform. Both class I and class II loci were covered by HLA typing, at four-digit resolution. The number of typed donors differed by locus: about 620-640 for A, B, C, DRB1 and DQB1; approximately 520 for DQA1; approximately 610 for DPA1; and roughly 470 for DPB1. Because of strong linkage in the cohort, 5 or 6 DR-DQ haplotypes were treated as single units for association and clustering. Across approximately 400 genotyped donors of the cohort, an average of about 250,000 unique TCR beta nucleotide sequences per donor were sequenced, and roughly 18% of those sequences were non-productive. Overall study results and their limits: Because HLA typing was missing for some donors at each locus, association tests included only the typed subset. A total of about 180 TCR beta chains were listed by the study as associated with cytomegalovirus. An association between a missense DCLRE1C variant and V-gene and J-gene trimming of TCR beta chains was found in a later genetic analysis and replicated in an independent cohort. A further reported finding was that TCR beta sequences accurately predicted the HLA-A and HLA-B alleles for most subjects in the first cohort. A later analysis found that most CMV-associated TCR beta chains appeared HLA-restricted, with HLA associations seemingly driven largely by CMV exposure. In a later analysis, 16,951 TCR beta sequences were associated with specific HLA alleles at a false discovery rate of 0.05. Because the 87-base-pair reads could not distinguish some IMGT-functional V segments, including TRBV6-2 and TRBV6-3, those segments were excluded. Because counts were too low, about 15 rarely observed V segments, including chromosome 9 orphons, were left out of the earlier analysis of about 500 of the donors. In a later genetic analysis, fewer N-insertions in productive TCRs were reported among donors in an Asian-associated ancestry cluster than the approximately 710-donor mean. A later analysis found that TCR association rates varied across HLA loci, with DRB1 alleles showing the most associated TCRs and HLA-C alleles the fewest. Linkage disequilibrium might explain the correlated functional status among segregating V segments, but an unknown experimental factor could not be ruled out. It was suggested by the authors that the approach could potentially be generalized to other disease states and immunological phenotypes. In an earlier analysis of several hundred of the donors, most TCR beta V segments were observed in productive rearrangements about 87% or about 30% of the time, broadly matching IMGT annotations. Several of the top co-occurrence clusters appeared to be linked to parvovirus B19, influenza, CMV and Epstein-Barr virus, according to a later analysis. The only immune exposure information available for the cohort was CMV serostatus. Across donors, most TCR sequences were observed very rarely, whereas some public TCRs were present in many individuals. In both the original and validation cohorts, the classifier was reported to diagnose cytomegalovirus status with high specificity and sensitivity. In a later analysis, HLA-associated TCR beta chains were found to be more clonally expanded and to have lower generation probabilities than equally common non-associated chains. In this cohort, only TCR beta chains were sequenced, and detectable features were limited by the absence of alpha or paired-chain data. The sequencing pipeline was judged likely to have produced a cluster of highly shared sequence variants as a technical artifact. In vitro tests confirmed that three of the cytomegalovirus-associated TCR beta chains recognize cytomegalovirus antigens. Sequencing depth was assumed to be roughly uniform across donors in the presence/absence analyses, though that assumption may not hold. Assigning TCR associations to individual alleles was difficult when HLA alleles, especially DR and DQ, strongly co-occurred.

In total, fewer than 750 healthy bone marrow donors made up the cohort. All cohort members were sampled while nominally healthy, although unrecorded immune exposures were likely present. The donor was CMV seropositive and was included in the group of 250 to 300 seropositive cohort members. Each donor provided a peripheral blood sample, and peripheral blood mononuclear cells were used for TCR beta sequencing. The Qiagen DNeasy Blood Extraction Kit was used to extract genomic DNA from the blood cell samples. CDR1 and CDR2, per the germline V gene, are SGHTS and YDEGEE. Ends trimmed: V by 4 bases, J by 4 bases; bases unmatched to a gene: 9. Including the terminal cysteine and phenylalanine, the CDR3 comprises 17 residues. CDR3 DNA only is kept here, 51 bases in frame from base 1. The receptor library was made with the immunoSEQ multiplex PCR assay. A mixture of 60 forward primers for TCR Vbeta segments and 13 reverse primers for TCR Jbeta segments was used in the multiplex PCR. The CDR3 region of rearranged TCR beta genes was amplified from genomic DNA by a multiplex PCR assay. The amplified TCR beta libraries were sequenced on the Illumina HiSeq System as 87-base-pair reads. As for the authors' bioinformatics: Across the 640 or so repertoires, a later analysis counted roughly 84 million unique TCR beta chains, roughly 11 million of which were shared by at least two donors. Raw reads were error-corrected and collapsed into unique sequences by a nearest-neighbor algorithm in which closely related sequences were merged to remove PCR and sequencing errors. To assign V, D and J gene segments, CDR3 sequences were aligned to IMGT reference sequences. For a sequence to be retained, a match of at least six nucleotides to both a V gene segment and a J gene segment was required. Rearrangements were classified as productive when the CDR3 lacked stop codons and remained in frame with V and J, and all other rearrangements were classified as non-productive. Following IMGT convention, CDR3 was defined as the stretch from the second conserved V-encoded cysteine to the conserved J-encoded phenylalanine. Sequences without an unambiguous match to a single V gene segment were excluded from the earlier analysis of approximately 600 of the donors. In an earlier analysis of approximately 500 of the donors, a V segment was called functional when productive rearrangements were above 56.7%, and segregating when the standard deviation between donors exceeded 5%. A statistical classification framework was built for diagnosing cytomegalovirus status from the catalog of TCR beta chain sequences. In a later analysis, V and J genes were assigned by comparing TCR nucleotide sequences against IMGT/GENE-DB human TR gene sequences. Using the TCRdist pipeline, a later analysis assigned CDR3 sequences along with most-parsimonious VDJ recombination scenarios. A later analysis defined each TCR beta chain by its CDR3 amino acid sequence plus V-gene family, and excluded reads lacking a unique V-gene family. In a later analysis, nearly 600 highly shared, low-generation-probability nucleotide sequences were removed to address suspected cross-contamination and a sequencing artifact. A later analysis calculated a clonal expansion index for each public chain from normalized within-repertoire ranks of inferred template counts. Generation probabilities in a later analysis came from a VDJ recombination model fitted to out-of-frame rearrangements, and those results were checked against IGoR. In a later analysis, hypergeometric tests were used to score TCR-TCR, TCR-HLA and TCR-CMV co-occurrence, with a repertoire-size bias correction applied to TCR pairs. To estimate false discovery rates, a later analysis permuted the HLA or CMV assignments 20 times. A later analysis grouped co-occurring TCRs with DBSCAN, adding TCRdist sequence similarity when clustering within HLA-allele-positive subsets. Repertoires with fewer than 30,000 or more than 120,000 public chains, plus five repertoires with anomalous nucleotide sharing, were excluded from co-occurrence clustering. TCRdb obtained this table from immuneACCESS and retained in-frame rearrangements with V and J assigned. These tables miss some clones; where compared with another copy, unresolved V genes account for less than half of the shortfall, and the remainder is unexplained. The V and J calls and clone size were taken over from that table, and D and trimming were inferred from the DNA. Recorded for this sample are some 120,000 clones; just under 70% of them occurred a single time. The ten largest clones capture 8.5% to 9.5% of the sample.

Turning to this clone: The antigen it recognizes is unknown. Per-base quality was not reported, and no clone a single base away is much larger than it.

Sequenced material: PBMCs. The receptor was derived from a man aged 30 to 45 in good health and CMV-seropositive. The rearrangement combines TRBV5-8 with TRBJ2-4, with 12 central nucleotides matching TRBD1. The nucleotides read TGTGCCAGCAGCGGATTGGGGACAGGGGGCGCAAAAAACATTCAGTACTTC. Its amino acids are CASSGLGTGGAKNIQYF.